A selection of T cell receptor beta chains follows, all from one sample in a study of cytomegalovirus exposure and HLA in healthy donors. Clones were read by immunoSEQ multiplex PCR, and TCRdb kept only the in-frame ones, dropping some. This sample has about 130,000 clones, with roughly three quarters found just once. The sequenced sample was PBMCs. All receptors derive from a man aged 25 to 40 in good health and CMV-seronegative. The CDR3 runs from the conserved cysteine through the conserved F or W. D genes are given only for firm matches. The size of a clone is reported for some rows only, either as once, few or many, or as a class for expanded clones.

d_call,j_call,clone_size,v_call,cdr3_length,cdr3_nt,cdr3_aa
TRBD2,TRBJ2-2,.,TRBV2,15,TGTGCCAGCAGTGGGGGGACTAGCGCGACCGGGGAGCTGTTTTTT,CASSGGTSATGELFF
.,TRBJ2-3,.,TRBV4-1,13,TGCGCCAGCAGCCCCGGGAACACAGATACGCAGTATTTT,CASSPGNTDTQYF
.,TRBJ1-2,.,TRBV25-1,13,TGTGCCAGCAGTGCGGACACGAACTATGGCTACACCTTC,CASSADTNYGYTF
TRBD1,TRBJ2-1,.,TRBV10-3,14,TGTGCCACCCTCGGGACAGGGGGCAGGTATGAGCAGTTCTTC,CATLGTGGRYEQFF
.,TRBJ1-2,.,TRBV5-4,13,TGTGCCAGCAGCTTGGCTCCTTTCTATGGCTACACCTTC,CASSLAPFYGYTF
.,TRBJ1-4,.,TRBV19,16,TGTGCCAGTAGTATGTCTCTTGGTAGACTCGCAGAAAAACTGTTTTTT,CASSMSLGRLAEKLFF
TRBD1,TRBJ1-2,few,TRBV6-5,13,TGTGCCAGCAGTAAGGACAGGAGGGATGGCTACACCTTC,CASSKDRRDGYTF
.,TRBJ2-7,.,TRBV18,17,TGTGCCAGCTCACCTCCTCAGGGGGGCCCCCACTCCTACGAGCAGTACTTC,CASSPPQGGPHSYEQYF
TRBD1,TRBJ2-3,few,TRBV29-1,14,TGCAGCGTCGATAGACAGGGTGGCGCAGATACGCAGTATTTT,CSVDRQGGADTQYF
.,TRBJ2-1,.,TRBV21-1,16,TGTGCCAGCAGCAAAAAGACTAGCGGAACCTACAATGAGCAGTTCTTC,CASSKKTSGTYNEQFF
.,TRBJ2-1,.,TRBV19,12,TGTGCCAGTAGTATCCCCTCGAATGAGCAGTTCTTC,CASSIPSNEQFF
.,TRBJ1-1,.,TRBV11-2,14,TGTGCCAGCAGCCCCCCCCGGGGGTACACTGAAGCTTTCTTT,CASSPPRGYTEAFF
.,TRBJ1-1,.,TRBV9,16,TGTGCCAGCAGCCCATTGGGGGGGACACAAAACACTGAAGCTTTCTTT,CASSPLGGTQNTEAFF
.,TRBJ2-1,.,TRBV7-9,16,TGTGCCAGCAGCGGAACATCGGGTATTACCTACAATGAGCAGTTCTTC,CASSGTSGITYNEQFF
.,TRBJ2-6,.,TRBV23-1,18,TGCGCCAGCAGTCAAAGGGCGTATAGAGGGACTGGGGCCAACGTCCTGACTTTC,CASSQRAYRGTGANVLTF
TRBD2,TRBJ2-7,.,TRBV7-9,15,TGTGCCAGCAGCTTACGACTAGCGGGGGTCTACGAGCAGTACTTC,CASSLRLAGVYEQYF
TRBD1,TRBJ2-7,.,TRBV6-5,15,TGTGCCAGCAGTTACTCCGGGACAGAGTCCTACGAGCAGTACTTC,CASSYSGTESYEQYF
TRBD2,TRBJ2-3,.,TRBV30,14,TGTGCCTGGAGTCGCGGGGGGATCACAGATACGCAGTATTTT,CAWSRGGITDTQYF
.,TRBJ1-1,.,TRBV30,11,TGTGCCTGGAGTGAATACCCAGGAGCTTTCTTT,CAWSEYPGAFF
.,TRBJ2-5,.,TRBV5-1,13,TGCGCCAGCAGCTTGTGGGCAGGTCAGACCCAGTACTTC,CASSLWAGQTQYF
TRBD1,TRBJ1-5,few,TRBV6-1,14,TGTGCCAGCAGTTCGACAGGGAACAATCAGCCCCAGCATTTT,CASSSTGNNQPQHF
.,TRBJ1-4,.,TRBV27,17,TGTGCCAGCAGAAGGACAGTCTATCGGGCAGCATGTGAAAAACTGTTTTTT,CASRRTVYRAACEKLFF
TRBD1,TRBJ1-5,.,TRBV15,14,TGTGCCACCAGTACCGAGGGGGCTTGGCAGCCCCAGCATTTT,CATSTEGAWQPQHF
TRBD2,TRBJ2-2,.,TRBV7-2,13,TGTGCCAGCAGCTCGGGACTAGCCGGGGAGCTGTTTTTT,CASSSGLAGELFF
.,TRBJ2-1,.,TRBV9,17,TGTGCCAGCGGTTACCACGAGGGGGGAGGGCAGTACAATGAGCAGTTCTTC,CASGYHEGGGQYNEQFF
TRBD2,TRBJ2-3,.,TRBV7-9,16,TGTGCCAGCAGCCGAGAGGGACTAGCGGGAGGAGATACGCAGTATTTT,CASSREGLAGGDTQYF
.,TRBJ2-5,.,TRBV4-2,16,TGTGCCAGCAGCCAAAGCCCCTCCGGTGCCGGGGAGACCCAGTACTTC,CASSQSPSGAGETQYF
.,TRBJ2-7,.,TRBV5-1,14,TGCGCCAGCAGCTCCACTCCACAGGGTTACGAGCAGTACTTC,CASSSTPQGYEQYF
TRBD2,TRBJ2-3,.,TRBV5-8,17,TGTGCCAGCAGCTTGACGCTTCGGACTAGCGGCACAGATACGCAGTATTTT,CASSLTLRTSGTDTQYF
.,TRBJ2-2,.,TRBV4-1,16,TGCGCCAGCAGCCAAGAAGAGAACCGGGGGACCGGGGAGCTGTTTTTT,CASSQEENRGTGELFF
TRBD1,TRBJ1-3,.,TRBV2,13,TGTGCCAAAGGGACAGGACTGGGAAACACCATATATTTT,CAKGTGLGNTIYF
TRBD1,TRBJ2-5,.,TRBV6-1,15,TGTGCCAGCAGTGGGGGGACAGCTGGGCAAGAGACCCAGTACTTC,CASSGGTAGQETQYF
TRBD1,TRBJ2-7,.,TRBV27,14,TGTGCCAGCAGTTTAGGCCAGGGGGCGGGCGAGCAGTACTTC,CASSLGQGAGEQYF
TRBD1,TRBJ1-2,few,TRBV6-5,14,TGTGCCAGCAGCCCCAAGGACAGGGGCTATGGCTACACCTTC,CASSPKDRGYGYTF
.,TRBJ2-7,.,TRBV6-1,14,TGTGCCAGCAGTGAAGATCAGGGGAAGGACGAGCAGTACTTC,CASSEDQGKDEQYF
TRBD2,TRBJ2-1,few,TRBV28,17,TGTGCCAGCACGGCTAGCGGGACCCGAAGCTCCTACAATGAGCAGTTCTTC,CASTASGTRSSYNEQFF
.,TRBJ1-5,.,TRBV12-5,17,TGTGCTAGTGGTTTGACGGCGACAGAAAATAGCAATCAGCCCCAGCATTTT,CASGLTATENSNQPQHF
TRBD2,TRBJ2-7,.,TRBV19,14,TGTGCCAGTAGCCCCGGGACTAGCGGGAGGAAGCAGTACTTC,CASSPGTSGRKQYF
TRBD1,TRBJ1-2,.,TRBV27,14,TGTGCCAGCAGCCTAGGACAGGGGCGGCGTGGCTACACCTTC,CASSLGQGRRGYTF
TRBD1,TRBJ2-3,.,TRBV6-1,14,TGTGCCAGCAGTGAGGGACAGGGAATAGATACGCAGTATTTT,CASSEGQGIDTQYF
.,TRBJ2-7,.,TRBV2,13,TGTGCCAGCAGTGTCGACCAGGGATACGAGCAGTACTTC,CASSVDQGYEQYF
TRBD1,TRBJ1-1,few,TRBV11-3,13,TGTGCCAGCAGCGGACAGGGAGACACTGAAGCTTTCTTT,CASSGQGDTEAFF
.,TRBJ2-7,.,TRBV5-5,15,TGTGCCAGCAGCTTCTCTTTCGAGGAGACCTACGAGCAGTACTTC,CASSFSFEETYEQYF
TRBD2,TRBJ2-5,.,TRBV9,16,TGTGCCAGCAGCGTAGGGGCTAGCGGGAGCCAAGAGACCCAGTACTTC,CASSVGASGSQETQYF
.,TRBJ2-7,.,TRBV5-1,12,TGCGCCAGCAGCTTGGGCGGATCCAGTCAGTACTTC,CASSLGGSSQYF
.,TRBJ2-2,.,TRBV30,13,TGTGCCTGGAGTGTTGGGGCGGCCGGGGAGCTGTTTTTT,CAWSVGAAGELFF
.,TRBJ2-3,few,TRBV5-4,14,TGTGCCAGCGCGATTTCAGGAAGGCCGGATACGCAGTATTTT,CASAISGRPDTQYF
TRBD2,TRBJ2-7,.,TRBV9,15,TGTGCCAGCAGCTTGACTAGCGGGAGCTCCTACGAGCAGTACTTC,CASSLTSGSSYEQYF
TRBD2,TRBJ2-1,.,TRBV6-4,15,TGTGCCAGCAGACCTAGCGGGAGTCCCTACAATGAGCAGTTCTTC,CASRPSGSPYNEQFF
.,TRBJ2-5,.,TRBV9,13,TGTGCCAGCAGCGTGGCAGGTTGGGAGACCCAGTACTTC,CASSVAGWETQYF
TRBD2,TRBJ2-4,few,TRBV6-1,15,TGTGCCAGCAGGGTAGCGGGAGGGGTCAAAAACATTCAGTACTTC,CASRVAGGVKNIQYF
TRBD2,TRBJ2-2,.,TRBV10-3,18,TGTGCCATCAGTTCAAAATCCGGGACTAGCGGAAACACCGGGGAGCTGTTTTTT,CAISSKSGTSGNTGELFF
.,TRBJ1-4,.,TRBV9,16,TGTGCCAGCAGCCCGCGGGGGGGAACAACTAATGAAAAACTGTTTTTT,CASSPRGGTTNEKLFF